This T cell receptor beta chain was documented in a study of beta chain features in type 1 diabetes. Reverse transcribing all isolated RNA meant expressed TCRB transcripts were sequenced. Profiled with immunoSEQ multiplex PCR; TCRdb holds only in-frame clones, not every one. This sample yields some 190,000 clones, of which roughly 7.1% are seen a single time; roughly 1% belongs to the top ten. The CDR3 has 15 residues. The germline CDR1 and CDR2 sequences are SGHRS and YFSETQ. Deletions cut 2 bases from V and 1 base from J, with 12 bases between. The study's findings and limits: The question of HLA type influencing TCRB rearrangement was one that remained unresolved here. TCRB CDR3 length was moderately but significantly reduced in all four CD4+ subsets of Type 1 diabetes patients.

Regarding this clone: Its specificity is not known.

The chain has TRBV5-1 and TRBJ1-1; maybe TRBD1 (6 bases). This receptor was obtained from a woman in her 40s with type 1 diabetes. The source material was central memory CD4+ T cells from blood. Here the CDR3 reads CASSFPDRWNTEAFF. The CDR3 DNA reads TGCGCCAGCAGCTTCCCGGACAGATGGAACACTGAAGCTTTCTTT.